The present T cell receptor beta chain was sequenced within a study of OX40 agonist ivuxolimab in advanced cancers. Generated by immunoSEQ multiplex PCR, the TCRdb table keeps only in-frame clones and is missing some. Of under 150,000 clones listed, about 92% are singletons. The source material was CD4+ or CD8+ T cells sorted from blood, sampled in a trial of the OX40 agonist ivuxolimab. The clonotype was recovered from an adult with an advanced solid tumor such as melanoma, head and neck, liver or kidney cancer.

The CDR3 DNA sequence: TGTGCCAGCAGCTCGGGGTTCGCGTCCTACGAGCAGTACTTC. Amino acid sequence: CASSSGFASYEQYF. This chain uses TRBV11-2 with TRBJ2-7; TRBD2 might be the D (5 bases). The CDR3 is 14 amino acids. Germline V gene data show CDR1 as SGHAT and CDR2 as FQNNGV. Deletions cut 4 bases from V and 1 base from J, with 11 bases between.